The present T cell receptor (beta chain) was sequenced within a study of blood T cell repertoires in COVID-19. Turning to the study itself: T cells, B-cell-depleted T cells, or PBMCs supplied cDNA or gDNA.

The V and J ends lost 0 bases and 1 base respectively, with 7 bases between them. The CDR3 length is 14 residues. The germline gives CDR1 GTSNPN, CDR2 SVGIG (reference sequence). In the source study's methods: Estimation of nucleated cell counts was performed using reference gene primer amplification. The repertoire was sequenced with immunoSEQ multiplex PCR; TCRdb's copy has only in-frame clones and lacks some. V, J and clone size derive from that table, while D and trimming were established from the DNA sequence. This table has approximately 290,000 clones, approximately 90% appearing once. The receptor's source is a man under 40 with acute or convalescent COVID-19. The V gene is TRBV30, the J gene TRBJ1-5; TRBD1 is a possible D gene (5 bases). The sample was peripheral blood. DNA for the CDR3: TGTGCCTGGAGTGTACAGGCCAGCAATCAGCCCCAGCATTTT. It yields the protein CAWSVQASNQPQHF.